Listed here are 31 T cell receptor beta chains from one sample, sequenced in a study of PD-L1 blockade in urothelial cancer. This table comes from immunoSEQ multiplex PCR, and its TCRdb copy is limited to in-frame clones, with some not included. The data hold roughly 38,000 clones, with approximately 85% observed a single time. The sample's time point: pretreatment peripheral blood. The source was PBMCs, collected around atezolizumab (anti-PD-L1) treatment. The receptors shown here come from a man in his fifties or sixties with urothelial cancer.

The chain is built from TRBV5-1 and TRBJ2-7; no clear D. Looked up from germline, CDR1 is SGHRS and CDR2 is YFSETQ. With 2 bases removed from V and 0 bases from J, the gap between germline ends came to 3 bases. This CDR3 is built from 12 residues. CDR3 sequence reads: CASSFSSYEQYF. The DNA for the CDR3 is TGCGCCAGCAGCTTCTCCTCCTACGAGCAGTACTTC.

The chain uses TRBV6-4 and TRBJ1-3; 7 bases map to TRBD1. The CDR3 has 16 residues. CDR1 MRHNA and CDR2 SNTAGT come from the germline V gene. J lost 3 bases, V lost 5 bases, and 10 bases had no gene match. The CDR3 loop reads CASSTKTTGLGNTIYF. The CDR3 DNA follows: TGTGCCAGCAGTACGAAAACGACAGGGCTTGGAAACACCATATATTTT.

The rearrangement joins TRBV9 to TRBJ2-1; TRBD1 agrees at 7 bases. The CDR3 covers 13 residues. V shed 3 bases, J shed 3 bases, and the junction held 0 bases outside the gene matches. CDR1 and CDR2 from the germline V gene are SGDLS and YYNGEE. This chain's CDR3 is CASSGDSYNEQFF. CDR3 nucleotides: TGTGCCAGCAGCGGGGACAGCTACAATGAGCAGTTCTTC.

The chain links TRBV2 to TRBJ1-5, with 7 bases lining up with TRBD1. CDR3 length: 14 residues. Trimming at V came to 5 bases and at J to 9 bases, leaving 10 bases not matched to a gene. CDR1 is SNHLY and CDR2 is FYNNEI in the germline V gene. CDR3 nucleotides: TGTGCCAGCAGTCCGGACAGGTCATTTGGGCCCCAGCATTTT. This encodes CASSPDRSFGPQHF.

The CDR3 loop is CASSYTGTGLHEQYF. The DNA of the CDR3 is TGCGCCAGCAGCTACACCGGGACAGGGCTCCACGAGCAGTACTTC. This chain links TRBV5-1 with TRBJ2-7; 9 nucleotides agree with TRBD1. J gave up 5 bases and V 3 bases, and 9 bases lay outside the gene matches. The CDR3 is made up of 15 amino acids. The germline gives CDR1 SGHRS, CDR2 YFSETQ.

CDR3 coding DNA: TGTGCCAGCAGCTCGGGACTAGCGGGGTCATCAGAGACCCAGTACTTC. It is translated as CASSSGLAGSSETQYF. This sequence joins TRBV7-2 and TRBJ2-5; 13 bases map to TRBD2. This CDR3 is 16 amino acids long. The V and J ends lost 4 bases and 4 bases, in that order; junction bases with no gene match: 6. The germline V gene encodes CDR1 SGHTA and CDR2 FQGNSA.

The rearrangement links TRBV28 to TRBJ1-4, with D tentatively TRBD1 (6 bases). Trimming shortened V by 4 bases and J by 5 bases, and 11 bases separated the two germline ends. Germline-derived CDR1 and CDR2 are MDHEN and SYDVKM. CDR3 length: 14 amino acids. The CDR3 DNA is TGTGCCAGCAGTTCGCCGGGGACAAATGAAAAACTGTTTTTT. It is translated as CASSSPGTNEKLFF. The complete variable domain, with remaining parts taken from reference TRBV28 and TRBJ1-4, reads DVKVTQSSRYLVKRTGEKVFLECVQDMDHENMFWYRQDPGLGLRLIYFSYDVKMKEKGDIPEGYSVSREKKERFSLILESASTNQTSMYLCASSSPGTNEKLFFGSGTQLSVL.

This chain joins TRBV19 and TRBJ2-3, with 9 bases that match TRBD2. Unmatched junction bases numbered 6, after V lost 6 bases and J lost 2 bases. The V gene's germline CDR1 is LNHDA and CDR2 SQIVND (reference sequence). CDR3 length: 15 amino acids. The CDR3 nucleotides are TGTGCCAGTAGGGGCCTAGCGGGGCTCACAGATACGCAGTATTTT. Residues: CASRGLAGLTDTQYF.

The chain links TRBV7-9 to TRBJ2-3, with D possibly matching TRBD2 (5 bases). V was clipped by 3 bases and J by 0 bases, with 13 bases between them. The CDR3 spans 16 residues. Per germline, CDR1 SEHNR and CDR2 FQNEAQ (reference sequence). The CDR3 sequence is CASSFLRVSSTDTQYF. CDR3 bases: TGTGCCAGCAGCTTCTTGAGGGTTTCTAGCACAGATACGCAGTATTTT.

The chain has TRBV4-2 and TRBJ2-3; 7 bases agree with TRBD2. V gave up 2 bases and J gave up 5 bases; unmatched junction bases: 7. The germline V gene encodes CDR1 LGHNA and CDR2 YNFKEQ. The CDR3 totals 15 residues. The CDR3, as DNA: TGTGCCAGCAGCCAATATGGGGGGGGGATAGATACGCAGTATTTT. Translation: CASSQYGGGIDTQYF.

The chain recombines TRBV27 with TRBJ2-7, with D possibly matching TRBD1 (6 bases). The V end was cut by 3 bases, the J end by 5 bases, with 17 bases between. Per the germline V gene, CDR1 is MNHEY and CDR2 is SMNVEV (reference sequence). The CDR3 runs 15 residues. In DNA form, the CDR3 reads TGTGCCAGCAGTTTCCTGGGGGCAGACCTTCACGAGCAGTACTTC. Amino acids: CASSFLGADLHEQYF.

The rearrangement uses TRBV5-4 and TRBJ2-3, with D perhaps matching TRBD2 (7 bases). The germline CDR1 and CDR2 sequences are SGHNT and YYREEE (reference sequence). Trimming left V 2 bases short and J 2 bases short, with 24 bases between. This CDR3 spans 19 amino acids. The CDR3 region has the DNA TGTGCCAGCAGCTTAGGGGGGGCCAGCCGCATAATCTTCACAGATACGCAGTATTTT. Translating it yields CASSLGGASRIIFTDTQYF.

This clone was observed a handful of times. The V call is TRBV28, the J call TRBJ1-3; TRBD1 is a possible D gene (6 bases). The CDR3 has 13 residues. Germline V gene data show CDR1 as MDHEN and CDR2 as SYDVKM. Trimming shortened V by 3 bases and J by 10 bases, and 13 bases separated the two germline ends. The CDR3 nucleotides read TGTGCCAGCAGTTTCCGGGACACGTCAACCATATATTTT. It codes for CASSFRDTSTIYF.

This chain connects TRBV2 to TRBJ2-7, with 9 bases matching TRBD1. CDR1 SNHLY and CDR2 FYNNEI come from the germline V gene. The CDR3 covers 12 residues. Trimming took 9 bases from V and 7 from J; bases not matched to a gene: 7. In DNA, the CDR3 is TGTGCCAGTGGACAGGGGAGAGGTGAGCAGTACTTC. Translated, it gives CASGQGRGEQYF.

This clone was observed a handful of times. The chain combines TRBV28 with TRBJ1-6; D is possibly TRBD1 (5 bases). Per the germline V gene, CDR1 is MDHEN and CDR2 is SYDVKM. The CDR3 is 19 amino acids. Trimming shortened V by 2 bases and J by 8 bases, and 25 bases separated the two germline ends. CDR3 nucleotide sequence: TGTGCCAGCAGTTTAAGTTTGGGACTGGGATCAATATTAGATTCACCCCTCCACTTT. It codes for CASSLSLGLGSILDSPLHF.

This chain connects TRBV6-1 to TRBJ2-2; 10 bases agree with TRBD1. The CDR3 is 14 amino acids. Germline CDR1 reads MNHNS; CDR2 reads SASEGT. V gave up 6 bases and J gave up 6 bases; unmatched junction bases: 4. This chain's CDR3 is CASRRDRGAGELFF. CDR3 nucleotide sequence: TGTGCCAGCAGGCGGGACAGGGGCGCCGGGGAGCTGTTTTTT.

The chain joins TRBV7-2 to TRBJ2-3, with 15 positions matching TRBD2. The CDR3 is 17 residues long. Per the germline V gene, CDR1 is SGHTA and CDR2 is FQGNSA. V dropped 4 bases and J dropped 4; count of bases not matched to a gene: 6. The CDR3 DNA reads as TGTGCCAGCAGCTCCGGACTAGCGGGGGGGCATGCAGATACGCAGTATTTT. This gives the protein CASSSGLAGGHADTQYF.

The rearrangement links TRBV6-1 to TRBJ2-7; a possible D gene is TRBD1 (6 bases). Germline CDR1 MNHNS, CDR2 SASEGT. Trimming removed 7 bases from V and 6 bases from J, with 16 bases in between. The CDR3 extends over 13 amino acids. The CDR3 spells CASTRTVSPEQYF. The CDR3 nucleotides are TGTGCCAGCACAAGGACAGTCTCACCCGAGCAGTACTTC.

The CDR3 reads CASSDPGQGDGYTF. The CDR3 DNA follows: TGTGCCAGCTCAGACCCCGGCCAGGGGGATGGCTACACCTTC. The chain couples TRBV18 to TRBJ1-2, with 7 positions matching TRBD1. Germline V gene data show CDR1 as KGHSH and CDR2 as LQKENI. Trimming took 5 bases from V and 6 from J; bases not matched to a gene: 9. The CDR3 length is 14 residues.

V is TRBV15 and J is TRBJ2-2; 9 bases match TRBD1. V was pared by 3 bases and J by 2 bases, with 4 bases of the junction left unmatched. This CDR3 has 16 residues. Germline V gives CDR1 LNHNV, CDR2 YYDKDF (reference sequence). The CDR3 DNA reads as TGTGCCACCAGCAGGAGGACAGGGGCAAACACCGGGGAGCTGTTTTTT. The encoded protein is CATSRRTGANTGELFF.

In DNA form, the CDR3 reads TGTGCCAGCAGTTTCCGGACAGGACTCTACGAGCAGTACTTC. It codes for CASSFRTGLYEQYF. The J gene is TRBJ2-7, the V gene TRBV28; 7 positions agree with TRBD1. After removal of 3 bases from V and 3 bases from J, the junction contained 5 bases not matched to a gene. Germline V CDR1 and CDR2: MDHEN, SYDVKM. CDR3 size: 14 residues.

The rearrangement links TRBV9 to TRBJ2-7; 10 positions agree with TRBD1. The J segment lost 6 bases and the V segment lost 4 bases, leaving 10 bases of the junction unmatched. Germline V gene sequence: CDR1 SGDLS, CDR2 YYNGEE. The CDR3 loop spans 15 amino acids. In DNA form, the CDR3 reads TGTGCCAGCAGCTTCGGGACAGGGGAGGGTCTCGAGCAGTACTTC. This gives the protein CASSFGTGEGLEQYF. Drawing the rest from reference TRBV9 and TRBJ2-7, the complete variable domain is DSGVTQTPKHLITATGQRVTLRCSPRSGDLSVYWYQQSLDQGLQFLIQYYNGEERAKGNILERFSAQQFPDLHSELNLSSLELGDSALYFCASSFGTGEGLEQYFGPGTRLTVT.

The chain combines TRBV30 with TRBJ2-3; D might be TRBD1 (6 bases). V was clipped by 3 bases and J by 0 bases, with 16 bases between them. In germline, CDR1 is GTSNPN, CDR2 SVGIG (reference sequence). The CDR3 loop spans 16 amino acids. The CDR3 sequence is CAWSVLRGGSTDTQYF. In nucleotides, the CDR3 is TGTGCCTGGAGCGTCCTCAGGGGCGGTAGCACAGATACGCAGTATTTT.

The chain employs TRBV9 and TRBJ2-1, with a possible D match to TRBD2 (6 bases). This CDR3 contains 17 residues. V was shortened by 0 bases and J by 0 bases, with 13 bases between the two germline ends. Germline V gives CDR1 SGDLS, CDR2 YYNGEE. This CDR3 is CASSVDEGTPSYNEQFF. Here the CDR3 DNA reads TGTGCCAGCAGCGTAGACGAAGGGACTCCCTCCTACAATGAGCAGTTCTTC.

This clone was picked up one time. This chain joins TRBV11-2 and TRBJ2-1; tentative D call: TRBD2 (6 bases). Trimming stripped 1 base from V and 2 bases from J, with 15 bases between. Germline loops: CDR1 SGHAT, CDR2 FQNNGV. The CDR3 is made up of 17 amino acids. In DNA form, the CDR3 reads TGTGCCAGCAGCTTAGGGGGGGAAACGGCAGCCTACAATGAGCAGTTCTTC. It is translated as CASSLGGETAAYNEQFF.

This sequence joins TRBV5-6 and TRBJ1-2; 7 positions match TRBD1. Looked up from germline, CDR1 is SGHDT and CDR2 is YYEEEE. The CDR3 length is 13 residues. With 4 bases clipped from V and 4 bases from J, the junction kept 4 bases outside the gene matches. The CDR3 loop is CASSQRDSYGYTF. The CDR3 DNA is TGTGCCAGCAGCCAAAGGGACAGCTATGGCTACACCTTC.

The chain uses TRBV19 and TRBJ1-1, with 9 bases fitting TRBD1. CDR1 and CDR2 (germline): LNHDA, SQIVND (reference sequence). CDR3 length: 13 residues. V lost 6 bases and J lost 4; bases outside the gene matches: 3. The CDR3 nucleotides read TGTGCCAGTAGGGACAGGGGTCGCACTGAAGCTTTCTTT. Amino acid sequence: CASRDRGRTEAFF.

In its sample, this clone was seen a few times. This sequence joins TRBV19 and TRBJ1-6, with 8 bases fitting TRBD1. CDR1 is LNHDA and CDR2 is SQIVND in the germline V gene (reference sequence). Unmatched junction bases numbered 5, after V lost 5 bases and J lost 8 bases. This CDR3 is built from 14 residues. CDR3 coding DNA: TGTGCCAGTAGTCCGGGGACAGGTTATTCACCCCTCCACTTT. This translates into CASSPGTGYSPLHF.

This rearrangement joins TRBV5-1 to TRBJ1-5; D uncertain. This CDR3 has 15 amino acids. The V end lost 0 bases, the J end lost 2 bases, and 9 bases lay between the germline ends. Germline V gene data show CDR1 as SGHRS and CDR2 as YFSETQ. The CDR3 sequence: CASSLEGVGNQPQHF. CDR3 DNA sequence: TGCGCCAGCAGCTTGGAGGGAGTAGGCAATCAGCCCCAGCATTTT.

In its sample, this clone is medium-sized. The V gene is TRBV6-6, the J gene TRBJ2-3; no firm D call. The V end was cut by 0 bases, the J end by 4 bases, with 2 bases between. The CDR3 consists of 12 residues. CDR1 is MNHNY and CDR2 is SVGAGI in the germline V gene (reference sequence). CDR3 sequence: CASSYSSDTQYF. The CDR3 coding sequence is TGTGCCAGCAGTTACTCCTCAGATACGCAGTATTTT.

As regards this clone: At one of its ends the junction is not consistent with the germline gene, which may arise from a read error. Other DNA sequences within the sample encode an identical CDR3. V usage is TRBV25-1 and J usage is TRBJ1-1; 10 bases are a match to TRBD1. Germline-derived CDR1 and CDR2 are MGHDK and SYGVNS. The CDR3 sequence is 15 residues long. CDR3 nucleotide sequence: TGTGCCAGCAGGTGGACAGGGGGTGTGAACACTGAAGCCTTCTTT. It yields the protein CASRWTGGVNTEAFF.